The next 17 T cell receptor beta chains were all read from a single sample in a study of blood T cell repertoires in COVID-19. Sequenced by immunoSEQ multiplex PCR; TCRdb stores in-frame clones only, minus some. The sample includes over 600,000 clones, more than 80% of them seen just once. The sequencing input was peripheral blood. These receptors originate from a woman in her late teens or twenties with acute or convalescent COVID-19.

The chain recombines TRBV7-6 with TRBJ1-1, with a tentative D call TRBD1 (5 bases). Germline lookup yields CDR1 SGHVS and CDR2 FNYEAQ. This CDR3 has 13 residues. V gave up 5 bases and J gave up 4 bases, with 11 bases separating them. The CDR3 DNA reads as TGTGCCAGCAGCAGGGTCGGGGGCACTGAAGCTTTCTTT. Protein sequence: CASSRVGGTEAFF.

The chain employs TRBV19 and TRBJ2-1; 9 bases are shared with TRBD2. After removal of 4 bases from V and 8 bases from J, the junction contained 6 bases not matched to a gene. The CDR3 consists of 14 residues. Looked up from germline, CDR1 is LNHDA and CDR2 is SQIVND (reference sequence). The CDR3 DNA reads as TGTGCCAGTAGTACGCGGGGGGGCGCTTATGAGCAGTTCTTC. This encodes CASSTRGGAYEQFF.

V and J are TRBV7-9 and TRBJ2-3, with 11 nucleotides matching TRBD2. J gave up 4 bases and V 5 bases, and 5 bases lay outside the gene matches. This CDR3 comprises 15 residues. Germline V gives CDR1 SEHNR, CDR2 FQNEAQ (reference sequence). CDR3 DNA: TGTGCCAGCAGCGTCGGGACTAGCGGTGCAGATACGCAGTATTTT. Its protein is CASSVGTSGADTQYF.

To note about this clone: Other DNA sequences in the same sample also yield this CDR3. V usage is TRBV3-1 (or the pseudogene TRBV3-2) and J usage is TRBJ2-5; D gene uncertain. This CDR3 comprises 12 residues. Trimming stripped 0 bases from V and 5 bases from J, with 4 bases between. Germline assignment: CDR1 LGHDT and CDR2 YNNKEL (reference sequence). CDR3 protein: CASSQDRETQYF. DNA of the CDR3: TGTGCCAGCAGCCAAGATCGTGAGACCCAGTACTTC.

V gene TRBV11-2 combines with J gene TRBJ2-3, with unresolved D. The CDR3 has 12 amino acids. The V and J ends lost 3 bases and 4 bases respectively, with 5 bases between them. Germline V gene sequence: CDR1 SGHAT, CDR2 FQNNGV. In DNA, the CDR3 is TGTGCCAGCAGCTTTCTACCAGATACGCAGTATTTT. Protein product: CASSFLPDTQYF. Full variable domain (remainder filled in from reference TRBV11-2 and TRBJ2-3): EAGVAQSPRYKIIEKRQSVAFWCNPISGHATLYWYQQILGQGPKLLIQFQNNGVVDDSQLPKDRFSAERLKGVDSTLKIQPAKLEDSAVYLCASSFLPDTQYFGPGTRLTVL.

The table lists this clone with a count of one. The chain is built from TRBV5-3 and TRBJ2-4; possibly TRBD2 for D (6 bases). TRBV5-3 is marked as an open reading frame, function uncertain. This CDR3 has 18 residues. The V gene lost 5 bases and the J gene lost 0 bases, with 21 bases spanning the gap. Here the CDR3 DNA reads TGTGCCAGAAGTTCCCCTTTCTTTGGGGACTTAGCCAAAAACATTCAGTACTTC. It translates to CARSSPFFGDLAKNIQYF.

Here the CDR3 reads CASSLTGNVNTEAFF. The CDR3 region has the DNA TGTGCCAGCAGTTTGACAGGGAACGTGAACACTGAAGCTTTCTTT. The chain uses TRBV28 and TRBJ1-1; 7 bases agree with TRBD1. Germline loops: CDR1 MDHEN, CDR2 SYDVKM. This CDR3 has 15 amino acids. After removal of 3 bases from V and 0 bases from J, the junction contained 4 bases not matched to a gene.

V usage is TRBV7-3 and J usage is TRBJ2-3, with 8 bases identical to TRBD2. The V gene end was trimmed by 3 bases and the J gene end by 4 bases; junction bases not matched to a gene: 6. CDR1 SGHTA and CDR2 FQGTGA come from the germline V gene. The length of the CDR3 is 15 residues. CDR3 region: CASSFGGGRSDTQYF. The CDR3 nucleotides are TGTGCCAGCAGCTTTGGCGGGGGGCGCTCAGATACGCAGTATTTT.

The chain uses TRBV11-2 and TRBJ2-7; 10 bases are shared with TRBD1. Trimming at V came to 5 bases and at J to 3 bases, leaving 10 bases not matched to a gene. The CDR3 sequence is 16 residues long. CDR1 and CDR2 (germline): SGHAT, FQNNGV. Here the CDR3 DNA reads TGTGCCAGCAGCCAACTGCGGGACAGGGGACTCTACGAGCAGTACTTC. This sequence encodes CASSQLRDRGLYEQYF.

The CDR3 nucleotides read TGCGCCAGCAGCCCCGGGGACTCCCCGTCCACCGGGGAGCTGTTTTTT. This sequence encodes CASSPGDSPSTGELFF. The rearrangement uses TRBV10-2 and TRBJ2-2, with D maybe TRBD2 (6 bases). CDR3 length: 16 amino acids. Germline V gene sequence: CDR1 WSHSY, CDR2 SAAADI. With 6 bases removed from V and 4 bases from J, the gap between germline ends came to 18 bases.

The rearrangement uses TRBV7-9 and TRBJ2-3; D remains unclear. The V end was cut by 3 bases, the J end by 7 bases, with 11 bases between. Germline V gene data show CDR1 as SEHNR and CDR2 as FQNEAQ (reference sequence). This CDR3 region has 13 residues. CDR3 bases: TGTGCCAGCAGCTTCCCCGCAGGAAATACGCAGTATTTT. Protein: CASSFPAGNTQYF.

The chain combines TRBV10-3 with TRBJ2-4; D ambiguous. The V gene's germline CDR1 is ENHRY and CDR2 SYGVKD. The germline V and J ends were trimmed by 0 bases and 1 base, with 7 bases remaining between them. The CDR3 covers 15 residues. The CDR3 loop reads CAISESYSAKNIQYF. The CDR3 DNA is TGTGCCATCAGTGAGTCGTACTCGGCCAAAAACATTCAGTACTTC.

This chain uses TRBV6-6 with TRBJ1-1; D may be TRBD1 (6 bases). The V and J ends lost 7 bases and 8 bases respectively, with 17 bases between them. This CDR3 region has 13 residues. Germline-derived CDR1 and CDR2 are MNHNY and SVGAGI (reference sequence). CDR3 in amino acids: CASIQGFLGEAFF. Here the CDR3 DNA reads TGTGCCAGCATTCAGGGGTTCTTAGGGGAAGCTTTCTTT.

This sequence joins TRBV4-1 and TRBJ1-1; TRBD1 is a possible D gene (5 bases). CDR3 size: 12 residues. Germline V lookup: CDR1 MGHRA, CDR2 YSYEKL. V lost 2 bases and J lost 10, with 11 bases in between. For the CDR3, the DNA is TGCGCCAGCAGCCAATACTTGGGGGGAGCTTTCTTT. It is translated as CASSQYLGGAFF.

The rearrangement joins TRBV6-4 to TRBJ2-3, with 9 positions matching TRBD2. The trim removed 2 bases at V and 2 bases at J, leaving 2 bases unmatched. The CDR3 is 15 residues long. The germline V gene has CDR1 MRHNA and CDR2 SNTAGT. CDR3 sequence: CASSDVAGDTDTQYF. The CDR3 nucleotides are TGTGCCAGCAGTGACGTAGCGGGAGACACAGATACGCAGTATTTT.

The V call is TRBV5-6, the J call TRBJ1-1; the D gene is possibly TRBD1 (5 bases). Trimming cost V 0 bases and J 9 bases, with 15 bases left between them. Germline loops: CDR1 SGHDT, CDR2 YYEEEE. The CDR3 totals 14 residues. The CDR3 sequence: CASSLGAQGYKAFF. In DNA, the CDR3 is TGTGCCAGCAGCTTGGGCGCCCAGGGATACAAAGCTTTCTTT.

The genes are TRBV7-8 and TRBJ1-2, with 11 positions matching TRBD1. The length of the CDR3 is 18 residues. CDR1 SGHVS and CDR2 FQNEAQ come from the germline V gene. The V and J ends lost 1 base and 2 bases, in that order; junction bases with no gene match: 9. CDR3 in DNA: TGTGCCAGCAGCTTAGGGGTGGACAGGGGGCTCCGCAACTATGGCTACACCTTC. This sequence encodes CASSLGVDRGLRNYGYTF.